Included here is one T cell receptor beta chain sequence, with context. The specificity of this receptor is unknown. Per-base quality was not reported, and no clone a single base away is much larger than it. Peripheral blood CD8+ and CD4+ T cells from healthy donors, Susac syndrome patients and multiple sclerosis patients were profiled by high-throughput TCR beta sequencing. Recently defined diagnostic criteria for definite or probable disease were met by the Susac syndrome patients. Bulk CD8+ and CD4+ T cells were purified by magnetic negative isolation, while CD8+ TEMRA cells were enriched using FACS. Blood was collected in EDTA tubes and processed within 24 hours, with PBMCs isolated through density gradient centrifugation. PBMCs intended for TCR sequencing were frozen in liquid nitrogen and were later thawed in a 37 degrees C water bath. Purity of sorted or isolated CD4+, CD8+ and CD8+ TEMRA cells was at least 90%.

These data belong to a study of CD8 T cells in Susac syndrome (dated by TCRdb to 2018 to 2020). The study in broad terms: Among the sequenced Susac syndrome patients, over five had clinically active disease and roughly eight were in clinical remission. Susac syndrome patients were therapy-naive, on corticosteroids (some also receiving IVIg), or on IVIg alone at blood withdrawal. The study used repertoire sequencing to test whether antigen drove CD8+ T cell activation and differentiation in Susac syndrome.

The research as a whole found: The TCR sequencing and HLA analysis was acknowledged to have included a relatively small number of individuals. No clonal expansion was detected in the CD4+ T cell repertoire of Susac syndrome patients.

RNA was extracted using the RNeasy kit, and about 0.45 to 1 ug of the RNA was reverse transcribed with random hexamers. TCR beta CDR3 regions were amplified with the immunoSEQ multiplex PCR assay covering 54 Vbeta and 13 Jbeta segments. PCR amplification bias was corrected by using a synthetic template baseline for primer optimization and computational correction. Regarding the original processing steps: Only productive sequences were kept, with reads annotated to V, D and J genes according to IMGT and analyzed in immunoSEQ Analyzer. Clonality was computed as one minus Shannon entropy normalized by log2 of the number of productive unique sequences. Public and private clones were assessed among the 100 most prevalent clones of each patient and control. A clone was defined as Susac-specific if it was absent from the healthy and MS cohorts, from some 1,100 published viral clones and from other ImmuneACCESS disease sequences. Using fastp trimming at Q25 and MiXCR clonotype assembly, TCRdb reanalyzed the public sequencing data and kept in-frame beta chains. Rows are unified per CDR3 protein, each entry keeping the most common DNA and genes. TCRdb, rather than the study authors, made the V and J calls. Present in this sample are under 300,000 distinct CDR3 sequences, 96% of which were seen just once. The top ten constitute approximately 0.1% of the sample.

The V end loses 6 bases and the J end loses 10 bases, and a stretch of 7 bases separates them. According to the germline V gene, CDR1 reads SNHLY and CDR2 reads FYNNEI. The CDR3 holds 10 amino acids from the cysteine to the phenylalanine. Only the CDR3 region is kept as DNA, spanning 30 bases read in frame from base 1. Sequenced: CD4+ T cells from PBMCs. The chain was built from TRBV2 and TRBJ1-5, with the D gene call left open. The source is a human donor with Susac syndrome. The sequenced DNA is TGTGCCAGCAGCCACGACCCCCAGCATTTT. It translates to CASSHDPQHF.